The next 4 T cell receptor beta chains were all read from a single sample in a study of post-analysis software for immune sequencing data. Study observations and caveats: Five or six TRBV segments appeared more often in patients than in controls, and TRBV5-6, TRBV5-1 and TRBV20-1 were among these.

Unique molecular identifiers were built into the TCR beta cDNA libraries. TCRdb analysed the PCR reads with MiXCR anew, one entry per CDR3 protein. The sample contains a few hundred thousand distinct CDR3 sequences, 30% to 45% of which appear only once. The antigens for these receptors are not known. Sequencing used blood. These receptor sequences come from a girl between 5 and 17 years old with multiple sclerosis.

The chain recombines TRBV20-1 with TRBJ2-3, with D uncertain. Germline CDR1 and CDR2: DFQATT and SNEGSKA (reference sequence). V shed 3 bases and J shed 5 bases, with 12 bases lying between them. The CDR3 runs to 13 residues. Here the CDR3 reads CSASRREIDTQYF. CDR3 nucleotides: TGCAGTGCTAGCCGGCGAGAGATAGATACGCAGTATTTT.

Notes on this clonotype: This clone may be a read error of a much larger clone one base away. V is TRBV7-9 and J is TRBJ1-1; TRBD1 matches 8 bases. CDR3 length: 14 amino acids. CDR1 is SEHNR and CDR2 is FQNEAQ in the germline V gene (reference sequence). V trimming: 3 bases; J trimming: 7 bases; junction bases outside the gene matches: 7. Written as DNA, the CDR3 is TGTGCCAGCAGCTTGGGTGGACAGGGAAATGAAGCTTTCTTT. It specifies CASSLGGQGNEAFF.

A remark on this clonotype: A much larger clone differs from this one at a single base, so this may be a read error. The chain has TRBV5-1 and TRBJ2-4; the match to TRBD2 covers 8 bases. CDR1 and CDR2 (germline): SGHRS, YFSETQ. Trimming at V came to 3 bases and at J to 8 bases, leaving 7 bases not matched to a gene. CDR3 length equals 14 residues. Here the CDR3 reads CASSWAGGADIQYF. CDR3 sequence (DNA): TGCGCCAGCAGCTGGGCCGGGGGGGCCGACATTCAGTACTTC. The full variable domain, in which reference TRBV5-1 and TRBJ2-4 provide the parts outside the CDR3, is KAGVTQTPRYLIKTRGQQVTLSCSPISGHRSVSWYQQTPGQGLQFLFEYFSETQRNKGNFPGRFSGRQFSNSRSEMNVSTLELGDSALYLCASSWAGGADIQYFGAGTRLSVL.

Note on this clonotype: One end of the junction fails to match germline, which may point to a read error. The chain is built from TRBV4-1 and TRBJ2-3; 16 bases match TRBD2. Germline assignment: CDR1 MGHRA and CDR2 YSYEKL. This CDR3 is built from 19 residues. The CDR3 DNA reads TGCGCCAGCAACCAAGTCCCCGGGACTAGCGGGAGGGTCGGAGATACGCAGTATTTT. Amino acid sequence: CASNQVPGTSGRVGDTQYF.